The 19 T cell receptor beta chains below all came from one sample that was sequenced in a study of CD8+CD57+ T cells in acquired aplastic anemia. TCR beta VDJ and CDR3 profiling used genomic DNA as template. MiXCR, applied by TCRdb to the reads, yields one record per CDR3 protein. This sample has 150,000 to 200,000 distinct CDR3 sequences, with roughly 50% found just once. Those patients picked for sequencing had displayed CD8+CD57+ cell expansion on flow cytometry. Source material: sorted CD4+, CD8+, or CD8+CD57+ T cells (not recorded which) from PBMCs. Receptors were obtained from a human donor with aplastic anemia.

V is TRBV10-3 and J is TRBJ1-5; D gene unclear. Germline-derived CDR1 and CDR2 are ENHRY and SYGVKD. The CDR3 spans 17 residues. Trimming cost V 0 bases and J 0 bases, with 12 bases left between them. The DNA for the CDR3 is TGTGCCATCAGTGAGTCCGTGGCTTACGGTAGCAATCAGCCCCAGCATTTT. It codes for CAISESVAYGSNQPQHF.

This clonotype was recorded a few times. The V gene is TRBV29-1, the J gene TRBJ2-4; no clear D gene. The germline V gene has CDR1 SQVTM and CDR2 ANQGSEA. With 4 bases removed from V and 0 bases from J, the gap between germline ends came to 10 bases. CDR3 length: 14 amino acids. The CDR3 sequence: CSVVEMEAKNIQYF. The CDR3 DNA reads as TGCAGCGTTGTAGAAATGGAAGCCAAAAACATTCAGTACTTC.

DNA of the CDR3: TGCAGCGTTCGGGGAGGGTCCTACGAGCAGTACTTC. Its translation: CSVRGGSYEQYF. The gene calls are TRBV29-1 and TRBJ2-7, with TRBD2 matching over 7 bases. The V segment lost 5 bases and the J segment 1 base; nucleotides outside the gene matches: 2. This CDR3 contains 12 residues. CDR1 is SQVTM and CDR2 is ANQGSEA in the germline V gene.

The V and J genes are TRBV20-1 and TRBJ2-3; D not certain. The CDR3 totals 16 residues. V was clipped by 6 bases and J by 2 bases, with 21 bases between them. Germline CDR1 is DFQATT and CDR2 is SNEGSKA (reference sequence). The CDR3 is CSASSHRTGYTDTQYF. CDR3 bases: TGCAGTGCCAGCAGCCATCGAACCGGTTACACAGATACGCAGTATTTT.

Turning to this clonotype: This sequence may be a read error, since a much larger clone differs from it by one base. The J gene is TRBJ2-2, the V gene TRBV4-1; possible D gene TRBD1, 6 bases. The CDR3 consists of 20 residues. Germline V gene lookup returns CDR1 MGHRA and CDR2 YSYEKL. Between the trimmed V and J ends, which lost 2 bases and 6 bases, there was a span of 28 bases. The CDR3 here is CASSQPILSRNREKSGELFF. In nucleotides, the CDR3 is TGCGCCAGCAGCCAACCCATTTTGTCGCGGAACAGGGAGAAGTCCGGGGAGCTGTTTTTT.

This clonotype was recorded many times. The CDR3 nucleotides are TGCAGTGCTTCGAATGAGGGCAACTATGGCTACACCTTC. This sequence encodes CSASNEGNYGYTF. The chain has TRBV20-1 and TRBJ1-2, with D hard to call. The V gene's germline CDR1 is DFQATT and CDR2 SNEGSKA (reference sequence). The CDR3 consists of 13 residues. V was trimmed by 5 bases and J by 2 bases, leaving 12 bases between them.

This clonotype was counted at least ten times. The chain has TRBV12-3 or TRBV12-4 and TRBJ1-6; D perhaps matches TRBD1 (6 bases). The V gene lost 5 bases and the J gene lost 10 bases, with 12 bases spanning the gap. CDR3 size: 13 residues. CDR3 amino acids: CASSQDRRSPLHF. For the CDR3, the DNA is TGTGCCAGCAGTCAAGACAGGAGGTCACCCCTCCACTTT.

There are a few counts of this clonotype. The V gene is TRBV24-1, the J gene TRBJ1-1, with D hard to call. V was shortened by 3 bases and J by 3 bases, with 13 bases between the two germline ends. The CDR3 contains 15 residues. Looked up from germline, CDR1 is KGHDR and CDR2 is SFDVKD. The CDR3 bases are TGTGCCACCAGTGATCCAAGGTTGGAAGACACTGAAGCTTTCTTT. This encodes CATSDPRLEDTEAFF.

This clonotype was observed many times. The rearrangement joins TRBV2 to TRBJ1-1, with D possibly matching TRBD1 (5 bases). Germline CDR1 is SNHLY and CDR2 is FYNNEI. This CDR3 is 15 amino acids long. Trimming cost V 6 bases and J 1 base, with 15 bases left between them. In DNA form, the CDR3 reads TGTGCCAGCAGAGGATTGACAGCAACGAACACTGAAGCTTTCTTT. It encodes CASRGLTATNTEAFF. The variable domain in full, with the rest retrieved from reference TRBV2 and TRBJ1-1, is EPEVTQTPSHQVTQMGQEVILRCVPISNHLYFYWYRQILGQKVEFLVSFYNNEISEKSEIFDDQFSVERPDGSNFTLKIRSTKLEDSAMYFCASRGLTATNTEAFFGQGTRLTVV.

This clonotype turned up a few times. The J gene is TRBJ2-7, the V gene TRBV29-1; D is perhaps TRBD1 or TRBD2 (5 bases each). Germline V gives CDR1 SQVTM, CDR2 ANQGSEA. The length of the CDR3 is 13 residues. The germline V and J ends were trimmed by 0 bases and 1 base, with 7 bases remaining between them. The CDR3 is CSVEDEGSYEQYF. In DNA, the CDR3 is TGCAGCGTTGAAGATGAGGGGTCCTACGAGCAGTACTTC.

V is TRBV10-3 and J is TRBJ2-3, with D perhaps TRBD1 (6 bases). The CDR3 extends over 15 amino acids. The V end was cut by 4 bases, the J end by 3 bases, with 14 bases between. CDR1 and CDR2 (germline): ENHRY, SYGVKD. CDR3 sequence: CAISARDTRTDTQYF. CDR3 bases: TGTGCCATCAGTGCTCGGGACACCCGTACAGATACGCAGTATTTT.

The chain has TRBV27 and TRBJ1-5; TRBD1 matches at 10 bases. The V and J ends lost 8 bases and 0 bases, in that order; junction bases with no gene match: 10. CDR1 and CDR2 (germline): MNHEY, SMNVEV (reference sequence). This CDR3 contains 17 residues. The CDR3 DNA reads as TGTGCCAGCCGTGCCGGGACAGGGGACAATAGCAATCAGCCCCAGCATTTT. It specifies CASRAGTGDNSNQPQHF.

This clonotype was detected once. The CDR3 sequence is CASSRAQGRRQETQYF. CDR3 sequence (DNA): TGTGCCAGCAGCCGGGCACAGGGGAGGCGGCAAGAGACCCAGTACTTC. The J gene is TRBJ2-5, the V gene TRBV7-6; D possibly corresponds to TRBD1 (7 bases). Germline CDR1 and CDR2: SGHVS and FNYEAQ. The CDR3 has 16 residues. Trimming stripped 5 bases from V and 2 bases from J, with 18 bases between.

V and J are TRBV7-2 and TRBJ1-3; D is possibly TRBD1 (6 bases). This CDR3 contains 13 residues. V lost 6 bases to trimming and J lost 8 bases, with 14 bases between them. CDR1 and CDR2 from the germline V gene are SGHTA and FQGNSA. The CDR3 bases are TGTGCCAGCAGGGCAGGGGTCGGAGACACCATATATTTT. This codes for CASRAGVGDTIYF. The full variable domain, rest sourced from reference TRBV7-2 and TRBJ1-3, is GAGVSQSPSNKVTEKGKDVELRCDPISGHTALYWYRQSLGQGLEFLIYFQGNSAPDKSGLPSDRFSAERTGGSVSTLTIQRTQQEDSAVYLCASRAGVGDTIYFGEGSWLTVV.

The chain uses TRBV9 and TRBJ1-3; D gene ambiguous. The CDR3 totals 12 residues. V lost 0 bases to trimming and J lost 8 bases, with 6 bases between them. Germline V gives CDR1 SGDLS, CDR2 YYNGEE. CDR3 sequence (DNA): TGTGCCAGCAGCGTAGGGGCGGACACCATATATTTT. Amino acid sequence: CASSVGADTIYF.

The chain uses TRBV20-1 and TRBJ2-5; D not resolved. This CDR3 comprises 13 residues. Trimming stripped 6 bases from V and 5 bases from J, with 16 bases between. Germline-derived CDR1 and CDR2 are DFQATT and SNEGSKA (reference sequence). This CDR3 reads CSANIGQLETQYF. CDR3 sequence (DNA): TGCAGTGCAAATATCGGGCAGTTGGAGACCCAGTACTTC.

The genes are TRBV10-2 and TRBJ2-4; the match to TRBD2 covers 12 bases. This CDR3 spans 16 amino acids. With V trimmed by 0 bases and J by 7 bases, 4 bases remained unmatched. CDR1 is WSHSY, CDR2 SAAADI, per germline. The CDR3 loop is CASSESLAGGRNIQYF. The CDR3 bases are TGCGCCAGCAGTGAGTCGCTAGCGGGGGGGAGGAACATTCAGTACTTC.

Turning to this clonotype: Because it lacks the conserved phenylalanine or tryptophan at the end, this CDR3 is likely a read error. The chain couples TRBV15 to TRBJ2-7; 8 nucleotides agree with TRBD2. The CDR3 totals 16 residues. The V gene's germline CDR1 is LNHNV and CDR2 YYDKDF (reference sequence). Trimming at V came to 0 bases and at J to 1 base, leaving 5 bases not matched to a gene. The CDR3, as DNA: TGTGCCACCAGCAGAGATCTGGTAGCGGGATCCTACGAGCAGTACCTC. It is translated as CATSRDLVAGSYEQYL.

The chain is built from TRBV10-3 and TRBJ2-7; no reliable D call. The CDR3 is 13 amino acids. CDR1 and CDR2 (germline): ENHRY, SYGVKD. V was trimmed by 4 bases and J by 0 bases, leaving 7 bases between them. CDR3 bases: TGTGCCATCAGTGGTGAATACTCCTACGAGCAGTACTTC. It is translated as CAISGEYSYEQYF.